One sample yielded the 5 T cell receptor beta chains listed below, sequenced in a study of immune heterogeneity within non-small cell lung tumors. Bulk tumor genomic DNA, around 600 ng per sample, was the template. From each primary tumor, several far-apart biopsies were obtained during surgery. The study cohort was described as untreated, and its members had newly diagnosed non-small cell lung cancer. They went on to have curative surgery. Using 32 V and 13 J primers, multiplex PCR amplified TCR beta CDR3. TCRdb fed the multiplex PCR reads into MiXCR, producing one record per CDR3 protein. This table has some 10,000 distinct CDR3 sequences, around 29% appearing once. Sequencing was done on a sample of lung tumor tissue. These receptors were collected from a man aged 50 or older with non-small cell lung cancer.

With regard to this clonotype: The junction does not match germline at one end; this may be a read error. The chain links TRBV6-2 or TRBV6-3 to TRBJ2-5, with D possibly matching TRBD1 (5 bases). The CDR3 length is 14 residues. Germline loops: CDR1 MNHEY, CDR2 SVGEGT. DNA of the CDR3: TGTGCCAACAGTTACTCGAACGATAGGGGGACCCAGTACTTC. Its protein product is CANSYSNDRGTQYF.

Note on this clonotype: Sequence at one end of the junction differs from germline and may be a read error. V and J are TRBV20-1 and TRBJ2-3; D might be TRBD1 (5 bases). CDR1 is DFQATT, CDR2 SNEGSKA, per germline (reference sequence). This CDR3 spans 15 amino acids. The CDR3 protein is CSAHSWTLLTYTQYF. For the CDR3, the DNA is TGCAGTGCTCACTCTTGGACACTCCTCACATATACGCAGTATTTT.

This clonotype was counted between two and nine times. The rearrangement joins TRBV4-1 to TRBJ2-1; 9 positions agree with TRBD1. V lost 3 bases to trimming and J lost 4 bases; unmatched junction nucleotides: 7. In germline, CDR1 is MGHRA, CDR2 YSYEKL. The CDR3 consists of 16 residues. For the CDR3, the DNA is TGCGCCAGCAGCCAGTCCGGGACAGGGCTATACAATGAGCAGTTCTTC. Protein sequence: CASSQSGTGLYNEQFF.

This clonotype ranks as medium-sized (0.01 to 0.1%). CDR3 sequence: CASSEKGTGAYGYTF. The CDR3 DNA sequence: TGTGCCAGCAGTGAAAAAGGGACAGGGGCCTATGGCTACACCTTC. This sequence joins TRBV2 and TRBJ1-2; 10 bases fit TRBD1. The CDR3 runs 15 residues. Germline V lookup: CDR1 SNHLY, CDR2 FYNNEI. V shed 2 bases, J shed 4 bases, and the junction held 4 bases outside the gene matches.

A note on this clonotype: This may stem from a read error, because a much larger clone lies one nucleotide away. J is TRBJ1-2 and V is TRBV7-6; TRBD1 agrees at 9 bases. The germline V gene encodes CDR1 SGHVS and CDR2 FNYEAQ. The CDR3 spans 15 residues. The CDR3, as DNA: TGTGTCAGCAGCCCCCAGACAGGGGGAGGCTATGGCTACACCTTC. This codes for CVSSPQTGGGYGYTF. The variable domain in full, with the rest retrieved from reference TRBV7-6 and TRBJ1-2, is GAGVSQSPRYKVTKRGQDVALRCDPISGHVSLYWYRQALGQGPEFLTYFNYEAQQDKSGLPNDRFSAERPEGSISTLTIQRTEQRDSAMYRCVSSPQTGGGYGYTFGSGTRLTVV.